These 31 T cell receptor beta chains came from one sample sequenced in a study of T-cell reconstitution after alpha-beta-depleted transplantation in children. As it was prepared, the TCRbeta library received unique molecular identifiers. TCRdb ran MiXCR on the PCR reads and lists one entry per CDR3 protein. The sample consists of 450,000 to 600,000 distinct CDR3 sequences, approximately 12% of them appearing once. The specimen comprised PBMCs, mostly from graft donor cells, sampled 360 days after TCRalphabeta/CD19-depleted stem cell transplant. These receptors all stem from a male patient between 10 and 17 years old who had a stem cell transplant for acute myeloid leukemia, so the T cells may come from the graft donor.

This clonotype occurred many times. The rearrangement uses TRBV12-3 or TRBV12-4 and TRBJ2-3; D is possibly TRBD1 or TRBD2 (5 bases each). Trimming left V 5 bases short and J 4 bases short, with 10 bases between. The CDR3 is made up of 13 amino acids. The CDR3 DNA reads TGTGCCAGCAGTCCTGGGGGTTCAGATACGCAGTATTTT. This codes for CASSPGGSDTQYF.

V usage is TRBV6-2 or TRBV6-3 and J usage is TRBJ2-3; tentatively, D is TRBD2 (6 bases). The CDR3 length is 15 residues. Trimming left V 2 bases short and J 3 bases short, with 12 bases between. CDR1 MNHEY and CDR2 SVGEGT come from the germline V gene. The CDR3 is CASSYGDSPTDTQYF. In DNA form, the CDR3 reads TGTGCCAGCAGTTACGGGGACTCGCCTACAGATACGCAGTATTTT.

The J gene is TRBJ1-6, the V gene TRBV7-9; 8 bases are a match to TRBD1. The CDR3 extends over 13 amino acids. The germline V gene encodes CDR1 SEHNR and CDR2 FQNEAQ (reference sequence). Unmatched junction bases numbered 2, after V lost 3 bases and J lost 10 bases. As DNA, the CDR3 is TGTGCCAGCAGCTTGGGACAGGCCTCACCCCTCCACTTT. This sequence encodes CASSLGQASPLHF.

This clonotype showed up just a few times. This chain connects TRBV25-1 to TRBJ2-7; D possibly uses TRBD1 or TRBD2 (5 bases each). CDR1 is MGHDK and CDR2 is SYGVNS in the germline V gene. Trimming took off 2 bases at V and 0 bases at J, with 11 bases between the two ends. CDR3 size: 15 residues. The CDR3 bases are TGTGCCAGCAGTGAACCGGGACCCATCTCCTACGAGCAGTACTTC. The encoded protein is CASSEPGPISYEQYF.

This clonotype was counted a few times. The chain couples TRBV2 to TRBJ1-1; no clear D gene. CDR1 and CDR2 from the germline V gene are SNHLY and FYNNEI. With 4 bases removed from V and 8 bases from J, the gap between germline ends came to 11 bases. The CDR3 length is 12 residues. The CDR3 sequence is CASSVGVVEAFF. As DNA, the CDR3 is TGTGCCAGCAGTGTGGGAGTGGTGGAAGCTTTCTTT.

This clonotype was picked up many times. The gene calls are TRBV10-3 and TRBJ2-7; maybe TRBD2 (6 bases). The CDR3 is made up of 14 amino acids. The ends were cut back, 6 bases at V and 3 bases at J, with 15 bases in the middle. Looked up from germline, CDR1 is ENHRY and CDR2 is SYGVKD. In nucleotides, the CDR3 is TGTGCCATCAGGGACTACGACCGGAACTACGAGCAGTACTTC. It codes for CAIRDYDRNYEQYF.

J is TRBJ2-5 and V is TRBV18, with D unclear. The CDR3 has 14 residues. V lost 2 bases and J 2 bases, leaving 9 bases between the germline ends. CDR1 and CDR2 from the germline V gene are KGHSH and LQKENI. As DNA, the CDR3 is TGTGCCAGCTCACCAGGGCACCCACAAGAGACCCAGTACTTC. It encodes CASSPGHPQETQYF.

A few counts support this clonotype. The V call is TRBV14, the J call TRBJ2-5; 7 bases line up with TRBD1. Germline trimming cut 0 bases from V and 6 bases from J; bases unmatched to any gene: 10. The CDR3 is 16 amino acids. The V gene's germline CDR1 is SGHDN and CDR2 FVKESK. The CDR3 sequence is CASSQDHRDRAKTQYF. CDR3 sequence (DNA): TGTGCCAGCAGCCAAGATCACCGAGACAGGGCTAAGACCCAGTACTTC.

This CDR3 is CASGTSGSETQYF. DNA for the CDR3: TGTGCCAGCGGTACTAGCGGCTCTGAGACCCAGTACTTC. The genes are TRBV12-3 or TRBV12-4 and TRBJ2-5, with 8 bases lining up with TRBD2. J was trimmed by 5 bases and V by 8 bases; bases with no gene match: 7. There are 13 residues in the CDR3.

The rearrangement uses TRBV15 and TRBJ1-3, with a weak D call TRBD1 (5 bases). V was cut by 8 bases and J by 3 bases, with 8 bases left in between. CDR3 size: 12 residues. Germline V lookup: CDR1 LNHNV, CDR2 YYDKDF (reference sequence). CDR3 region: CATGAGGNTIYF. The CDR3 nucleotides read TGTGCCACCGGGGCGGGTGGAAACACCATATATTTT.

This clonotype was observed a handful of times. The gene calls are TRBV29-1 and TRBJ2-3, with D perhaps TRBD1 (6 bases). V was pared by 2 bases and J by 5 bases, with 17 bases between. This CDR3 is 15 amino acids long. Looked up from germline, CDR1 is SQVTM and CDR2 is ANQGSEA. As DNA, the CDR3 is TGCAGCGTTGAATACCCTATCAAGGGGGAAGATACGCAGTATTTT. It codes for CSVEYPIKGEDTQYF.

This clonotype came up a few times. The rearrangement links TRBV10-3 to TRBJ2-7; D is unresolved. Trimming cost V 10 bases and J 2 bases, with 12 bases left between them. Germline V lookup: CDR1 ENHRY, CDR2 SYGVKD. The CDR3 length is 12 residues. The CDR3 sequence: CANARDTYEQYF. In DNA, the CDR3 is TGTGCCAACGCTAGAGATACCTACGAGCAGTACTTC.

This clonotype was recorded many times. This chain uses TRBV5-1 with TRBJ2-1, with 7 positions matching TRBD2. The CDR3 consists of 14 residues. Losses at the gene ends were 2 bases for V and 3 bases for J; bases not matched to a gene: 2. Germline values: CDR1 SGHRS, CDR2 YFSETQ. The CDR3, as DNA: TGCGCCAGCAGCTTAAGCGGGGACTACAATGAGCAGTTCTTC. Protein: CASSLSGDYNEQFF.

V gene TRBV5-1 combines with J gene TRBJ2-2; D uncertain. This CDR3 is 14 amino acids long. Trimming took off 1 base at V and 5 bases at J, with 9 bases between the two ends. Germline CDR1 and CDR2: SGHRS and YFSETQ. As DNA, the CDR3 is TGCGCCAGCAGCTTGCAGACTTCAACCGGGGAGCTGTTTTTT. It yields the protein CASSLQTSTGELFF.

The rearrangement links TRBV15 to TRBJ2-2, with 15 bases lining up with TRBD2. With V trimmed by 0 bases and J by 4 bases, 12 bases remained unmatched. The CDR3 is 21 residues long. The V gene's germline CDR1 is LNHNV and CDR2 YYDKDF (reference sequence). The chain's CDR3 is CATSRDYPGLAGGGGTGELFF. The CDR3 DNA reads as TGTGCCACCAGCAGAGACTACCCGGGACTAGCGGGAGGAGGTGGCACCGGGGAGCTGTTTTTT.

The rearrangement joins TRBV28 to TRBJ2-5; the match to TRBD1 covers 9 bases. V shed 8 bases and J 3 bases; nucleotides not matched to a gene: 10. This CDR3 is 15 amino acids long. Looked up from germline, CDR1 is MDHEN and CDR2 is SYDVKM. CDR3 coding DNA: TGTGCCAGCGGCCACCCCAGACAGGGGGAAGAGACCCAGTACTTC. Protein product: CASGHPRQGEETQYF.

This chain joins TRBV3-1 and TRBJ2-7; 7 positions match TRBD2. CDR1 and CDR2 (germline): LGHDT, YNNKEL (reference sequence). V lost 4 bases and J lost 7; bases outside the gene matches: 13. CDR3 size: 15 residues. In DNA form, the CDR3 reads TGTGCCAGCAGCCGGCGAGGGGACTATCCGTGGGAGCAGTACTTC. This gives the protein CASSRRGDYPWEQYF.

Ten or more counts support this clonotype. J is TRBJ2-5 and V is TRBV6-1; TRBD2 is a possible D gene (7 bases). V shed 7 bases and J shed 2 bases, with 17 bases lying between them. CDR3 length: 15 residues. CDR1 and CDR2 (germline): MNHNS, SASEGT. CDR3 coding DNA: TGTGCCAGCATGTCCCCCGGGGGGCGACAAGAGACCCAGTACTTC. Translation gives CASMSPGGRQETQYF.

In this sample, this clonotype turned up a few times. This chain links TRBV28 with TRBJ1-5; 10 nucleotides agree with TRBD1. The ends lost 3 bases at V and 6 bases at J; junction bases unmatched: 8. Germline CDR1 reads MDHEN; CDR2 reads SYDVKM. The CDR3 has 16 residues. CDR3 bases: TGTGCCAGCAGTTTGGGGGGACAGGGGTTCGGTCAGCCCCAGCATTTT. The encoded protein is CASSLGGQGFGQPQHF.

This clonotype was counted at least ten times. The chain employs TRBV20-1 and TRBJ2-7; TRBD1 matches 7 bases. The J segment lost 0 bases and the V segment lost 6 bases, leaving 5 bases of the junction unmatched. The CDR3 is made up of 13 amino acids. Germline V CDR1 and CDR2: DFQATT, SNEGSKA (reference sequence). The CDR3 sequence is CSAETGNSYEQYF. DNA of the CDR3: TGCAGTGCGGAGACAGGGAACTCCTACGAGCAGTACTTC.

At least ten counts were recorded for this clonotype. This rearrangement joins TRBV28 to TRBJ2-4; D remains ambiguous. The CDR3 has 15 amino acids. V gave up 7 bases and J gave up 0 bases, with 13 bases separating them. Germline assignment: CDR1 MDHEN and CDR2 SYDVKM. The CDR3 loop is CASTGLDGAKNIQYF. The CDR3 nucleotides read TGTGCCAGCACAGGTCTCGACGGAGCCAAAAACATTCAGTACTTC. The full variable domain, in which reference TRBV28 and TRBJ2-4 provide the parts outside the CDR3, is DVKVTQSSRYLVKRTGEKVFLECVQDMDHENMFWYRQDPGLGLRLIYFSYDVKMKEKGDIPEGYSVSREKKERFSLILESASTNQTSMYLCASTGLDGAKNIQYFGAGTRLSVL.

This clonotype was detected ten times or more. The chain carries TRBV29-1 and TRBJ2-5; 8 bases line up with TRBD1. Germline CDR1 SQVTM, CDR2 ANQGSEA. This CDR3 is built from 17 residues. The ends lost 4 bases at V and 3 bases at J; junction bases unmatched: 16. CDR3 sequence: CSVGALAGGNLKETQYF. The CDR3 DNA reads TGCAGCGTTGGTGCTTTGGCAGGGGGCAACCTTAAAGAGACCCAGTACTTC.

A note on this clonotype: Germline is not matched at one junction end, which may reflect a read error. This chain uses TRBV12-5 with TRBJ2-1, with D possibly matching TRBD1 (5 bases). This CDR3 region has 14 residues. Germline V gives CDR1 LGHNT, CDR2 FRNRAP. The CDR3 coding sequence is TGTGCTAGTGGTTTGACCCAGGGCTACACTGAGCAGTTCTTC. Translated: CASGLTQGYTEQFF.

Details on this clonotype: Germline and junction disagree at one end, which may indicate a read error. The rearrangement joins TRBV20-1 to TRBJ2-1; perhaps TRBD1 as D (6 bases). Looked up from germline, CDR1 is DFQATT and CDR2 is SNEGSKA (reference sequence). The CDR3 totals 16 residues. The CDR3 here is CCARGPPDSSYNEQFF. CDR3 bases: TGCTGTGCTAGAGGCCCCCCGGACAGCTCCTACAATGAGCAGTTCTTC.

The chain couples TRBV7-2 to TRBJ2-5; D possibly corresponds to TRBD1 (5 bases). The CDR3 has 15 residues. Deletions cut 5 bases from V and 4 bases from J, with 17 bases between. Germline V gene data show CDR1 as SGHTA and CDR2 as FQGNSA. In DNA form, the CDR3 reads TGTGCCAGCAGCGTTCGCCCCTCGCAGGGAGAGACCCAGTACTTC. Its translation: CASSVRPSQGETQYF.

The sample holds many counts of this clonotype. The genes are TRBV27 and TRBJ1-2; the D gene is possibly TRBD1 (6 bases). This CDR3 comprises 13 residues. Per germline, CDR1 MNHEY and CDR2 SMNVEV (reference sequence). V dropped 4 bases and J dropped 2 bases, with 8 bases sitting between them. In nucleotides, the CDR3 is TGTGCCAGCAGTTACAGGGAAAACTATGGCTACACCTTC. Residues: CASSYRENYGYTF.

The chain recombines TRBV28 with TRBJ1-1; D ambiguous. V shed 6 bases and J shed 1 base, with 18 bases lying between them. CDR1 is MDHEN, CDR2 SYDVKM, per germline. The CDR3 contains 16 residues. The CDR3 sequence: CASSLHLAGRNTEAFF. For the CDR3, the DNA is TGTGCCAGCAGCCTTCATTTGGCAGGCCGGAACACTGAAGCTTTCTTT.

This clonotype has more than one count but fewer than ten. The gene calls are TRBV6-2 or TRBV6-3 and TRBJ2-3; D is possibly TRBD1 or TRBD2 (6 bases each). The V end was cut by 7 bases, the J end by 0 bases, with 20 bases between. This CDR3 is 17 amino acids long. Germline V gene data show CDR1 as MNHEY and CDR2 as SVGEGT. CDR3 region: CASNPVGGQPSTDTQYF. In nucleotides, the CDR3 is TGTGCCAGCAACCCTGTTGGGGGGCAGCCTAGCACAGATACGCAGTATTTT.

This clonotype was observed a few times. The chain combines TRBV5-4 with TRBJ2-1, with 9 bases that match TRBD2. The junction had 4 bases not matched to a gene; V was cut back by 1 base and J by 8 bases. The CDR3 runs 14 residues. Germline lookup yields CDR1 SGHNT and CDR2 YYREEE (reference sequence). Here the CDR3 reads CASSLRREGDEQFF. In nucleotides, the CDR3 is TGTGCCAGCAGCTTGCGGCGGGAGGGGGATGAGCAGTTCTTC.

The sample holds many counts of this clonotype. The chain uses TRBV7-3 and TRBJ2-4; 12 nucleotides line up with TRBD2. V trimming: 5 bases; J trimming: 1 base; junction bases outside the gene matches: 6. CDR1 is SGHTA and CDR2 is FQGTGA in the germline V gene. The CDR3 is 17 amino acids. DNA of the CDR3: TGTGCCAGCAGCCCGACTAGCGGGAGTGAGGCCAAAAACATTCAGTACTTC. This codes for CASSPTSGSEAKNIQYF.

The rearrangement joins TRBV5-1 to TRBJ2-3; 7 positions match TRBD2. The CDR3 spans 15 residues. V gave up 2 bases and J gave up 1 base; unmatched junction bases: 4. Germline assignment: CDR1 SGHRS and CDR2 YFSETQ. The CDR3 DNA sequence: TGCGCCAGCAGCTTAGGCGGGAGTCGCACAGATACGCAGTATTTT. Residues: CASSLGGSRTDTQYF.